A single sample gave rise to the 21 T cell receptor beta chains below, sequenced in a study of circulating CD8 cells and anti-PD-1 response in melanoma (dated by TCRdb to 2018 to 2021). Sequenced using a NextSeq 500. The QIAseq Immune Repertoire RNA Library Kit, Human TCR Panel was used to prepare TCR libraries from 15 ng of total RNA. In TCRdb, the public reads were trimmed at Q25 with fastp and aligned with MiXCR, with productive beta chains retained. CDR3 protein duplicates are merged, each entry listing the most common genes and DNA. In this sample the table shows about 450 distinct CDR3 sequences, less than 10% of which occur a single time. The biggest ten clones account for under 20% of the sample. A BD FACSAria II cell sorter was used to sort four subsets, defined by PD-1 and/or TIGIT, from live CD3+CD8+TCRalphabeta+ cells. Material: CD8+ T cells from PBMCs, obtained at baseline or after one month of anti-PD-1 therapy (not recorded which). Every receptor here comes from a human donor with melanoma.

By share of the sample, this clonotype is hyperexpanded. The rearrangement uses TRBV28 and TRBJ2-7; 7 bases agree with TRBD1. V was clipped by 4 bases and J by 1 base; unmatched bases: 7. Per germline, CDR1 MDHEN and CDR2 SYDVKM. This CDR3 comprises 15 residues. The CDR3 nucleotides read TGTGCCAGCAGTTGGGACAGCGCCTCTTCCTACGAGCAGTACTTC. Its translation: CASSWDSASSYEQYF. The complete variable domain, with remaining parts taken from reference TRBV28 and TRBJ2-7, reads DVKVTQSSRYLVKRTGEKVFLECVQDMDHENMFWYRQDPGLGLRLIYFSYDVKMKEKGDIPEGYSVSREKKERFSLILESASTNQTSMYLCASSWDSASSYEQYFGPGTRLTVT.

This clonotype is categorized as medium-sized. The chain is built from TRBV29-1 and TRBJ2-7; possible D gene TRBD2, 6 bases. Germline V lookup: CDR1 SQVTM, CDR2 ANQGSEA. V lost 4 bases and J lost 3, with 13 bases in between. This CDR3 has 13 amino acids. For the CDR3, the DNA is TGCAGCGTTGCCGCGGGTAGCGGCTACGAGCAGTACTTC. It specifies CSVAAGSGYEQYF.

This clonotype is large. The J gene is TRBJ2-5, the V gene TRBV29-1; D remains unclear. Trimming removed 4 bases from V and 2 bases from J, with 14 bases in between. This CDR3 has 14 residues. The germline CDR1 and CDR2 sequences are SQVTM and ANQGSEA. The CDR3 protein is CSVVPFLGQETQYF. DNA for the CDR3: TGCAGCGTTGTCCCGTTTCTCGGACAAGAGACCCAGTACTTC.

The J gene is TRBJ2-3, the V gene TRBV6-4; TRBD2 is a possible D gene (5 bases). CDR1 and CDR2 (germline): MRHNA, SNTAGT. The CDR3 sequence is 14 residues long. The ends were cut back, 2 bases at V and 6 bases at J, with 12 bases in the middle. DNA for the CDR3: TGTGCCAGCAGTGACGCCCCTGACTATGATACGCAGTATTTT. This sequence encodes CASSDAPDYDTQYF.

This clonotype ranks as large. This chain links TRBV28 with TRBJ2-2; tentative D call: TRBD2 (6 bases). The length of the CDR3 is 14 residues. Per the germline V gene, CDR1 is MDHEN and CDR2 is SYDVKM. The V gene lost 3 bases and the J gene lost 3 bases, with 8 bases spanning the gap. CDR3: CASSFGTDTGELFF. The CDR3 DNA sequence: TGTGCCAGCAGTTTCGGGACTGACACCGGGGAGCTGTTTTTT.

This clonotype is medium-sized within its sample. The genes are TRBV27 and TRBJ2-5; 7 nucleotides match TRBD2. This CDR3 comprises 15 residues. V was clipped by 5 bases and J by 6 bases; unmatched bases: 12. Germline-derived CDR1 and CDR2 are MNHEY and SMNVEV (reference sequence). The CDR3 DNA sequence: TGTGCCAGCAGTCCAAGCGCGGGAGCGATGAAGACCCAGTACTTC. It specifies CASSPSAGAMKTQYF.

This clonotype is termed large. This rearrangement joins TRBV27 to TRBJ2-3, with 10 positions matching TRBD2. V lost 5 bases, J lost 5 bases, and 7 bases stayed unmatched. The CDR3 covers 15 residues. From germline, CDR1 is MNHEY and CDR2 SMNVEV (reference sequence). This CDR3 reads CASSPSGSGRDTQYF. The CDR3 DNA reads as TGTGCCAGCAGTCCTAGCGGGAGCGGGAGAGATACGCAGTATTTT.

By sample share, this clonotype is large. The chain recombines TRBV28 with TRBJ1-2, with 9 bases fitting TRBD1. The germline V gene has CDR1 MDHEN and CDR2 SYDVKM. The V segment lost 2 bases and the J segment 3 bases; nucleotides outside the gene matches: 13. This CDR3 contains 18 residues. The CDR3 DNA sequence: TGTGCCAGCAGTTTAATCGTGGTTCTGACAGGGGGGGACTATGGCTACACCTTC. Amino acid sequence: CASSLIVVLTGGDYGYTF.

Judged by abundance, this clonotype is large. CDR3 sequence (DNA): TGTGCCAGCAGTGACCGCTCCTACGAGCAGTACTTC. It yields the protein CASSDRSYEQYF. The J gene is TRBJ2-7, the V gene TRBV2; the D is unclear. Trimming took 3 bases from V and 0 from J, leaving 3 bases between them. Germline V lookup: CDR1 SNHLY, CDR2 FYNNEI. The CDR3 length is 12 residues. Full variable domain (remainder filled in from reference TRBV2 and TRBJ2-7): EPEVTQTPSHQVTQMGQEVILRCVPISNHLYFYWYRQILGQKVEFLVSFYNNEISEKSEIFDDQFSVERPDGSNFTLKIRSTKLEDSAMYFCASSDRSYEQYFGPGTRLTVT.

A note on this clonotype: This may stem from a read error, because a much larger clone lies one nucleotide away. CDR3 region: CASSPSYEQYF. For the CDR3, the DNA is TGTGCCAGCAGCCCTTCCTACGAGCAGTACTTC. The rearrangement uses TRBV12-3 or TRBV12-4 and TRBJ2-7; D is unclear. Trimming shortened V by 6 bases and J by 1 base, and 4 bases separated the two germline ends. The CDR3 loop spans 11 amino acids.

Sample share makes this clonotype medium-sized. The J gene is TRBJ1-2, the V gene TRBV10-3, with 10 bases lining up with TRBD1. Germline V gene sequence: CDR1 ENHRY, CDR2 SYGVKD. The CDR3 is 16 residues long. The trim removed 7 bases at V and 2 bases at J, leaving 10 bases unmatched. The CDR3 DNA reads TGTGCCATCAACGGCCGGGACAGGGGATTAAACTATGGCTACACCTTC. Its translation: CAINGRDRGLNYGYTF.

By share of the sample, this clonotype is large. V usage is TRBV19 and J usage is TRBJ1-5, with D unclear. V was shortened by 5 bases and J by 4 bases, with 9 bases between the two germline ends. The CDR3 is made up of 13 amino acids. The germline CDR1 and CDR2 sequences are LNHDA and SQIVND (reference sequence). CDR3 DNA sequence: TGTGCCAGTAGTTGGAGGGCGAATCAGCCCCAGCATTTT. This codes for CASSWRANQPQHF. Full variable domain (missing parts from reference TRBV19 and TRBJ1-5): DGGITQSPKYLFRKEGQNVTLSCEQNLNHDAMYWYRQDPGQGLRLIYYSQIVNDFQKGDIAEGYSVSREKKESFPLTVTSAQKNPTAFYLCASSWRANQPQHFGDGTRLSIL.

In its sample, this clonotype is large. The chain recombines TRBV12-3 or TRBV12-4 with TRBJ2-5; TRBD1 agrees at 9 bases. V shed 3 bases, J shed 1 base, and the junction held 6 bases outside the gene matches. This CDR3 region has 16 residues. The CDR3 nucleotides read TGTGCCAGCAGTTTGCCCGGGACAGGGACCCAAGAGACCCAGTACTTC. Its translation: CASSLPGTGTQETQYF.

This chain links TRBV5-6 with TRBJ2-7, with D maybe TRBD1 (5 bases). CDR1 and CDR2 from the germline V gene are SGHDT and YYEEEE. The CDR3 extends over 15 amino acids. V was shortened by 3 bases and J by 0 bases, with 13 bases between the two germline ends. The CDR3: CASSWTKGFSYEQYF. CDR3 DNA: TGTGCCAGCAGCTGGACGAAGGGGTTCTCCTACGAGCAGTACTTC.

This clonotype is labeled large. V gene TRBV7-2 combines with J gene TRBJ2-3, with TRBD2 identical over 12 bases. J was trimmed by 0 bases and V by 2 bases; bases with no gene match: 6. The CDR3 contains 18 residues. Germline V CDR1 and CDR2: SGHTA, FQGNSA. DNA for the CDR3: TGTGCCAGCAGCTTAATTTCTAGCGGGGGGGCTAGCACAGATACGCAGTATTTT. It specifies CASSLISSGGASTDTQYF.

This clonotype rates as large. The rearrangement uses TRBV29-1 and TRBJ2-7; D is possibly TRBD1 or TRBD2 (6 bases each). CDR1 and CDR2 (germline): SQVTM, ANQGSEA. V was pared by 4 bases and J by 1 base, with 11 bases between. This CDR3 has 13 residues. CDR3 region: CSVVGGSSYEQYF. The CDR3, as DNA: TGCAGCGTTGTAGGGGGGTCTTCCTACGAGCAGTACTTC.

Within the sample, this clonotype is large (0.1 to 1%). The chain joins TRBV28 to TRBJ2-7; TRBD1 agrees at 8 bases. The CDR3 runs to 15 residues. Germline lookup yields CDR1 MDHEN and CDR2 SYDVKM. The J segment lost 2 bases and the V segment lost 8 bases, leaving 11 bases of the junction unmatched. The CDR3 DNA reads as TGTGCCAGCGGAACCGGGACAGGTTTCCCCTACGAGCAGTACTTC. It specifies CASGTGTGFPYEQYF.

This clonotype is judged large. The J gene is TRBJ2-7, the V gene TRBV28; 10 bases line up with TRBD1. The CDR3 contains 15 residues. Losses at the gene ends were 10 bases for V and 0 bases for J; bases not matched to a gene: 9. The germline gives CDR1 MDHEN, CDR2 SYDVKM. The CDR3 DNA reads TGTGCCACCGAACGGACAGGGGGGGTCTCCTACGAGCAGTACTTC. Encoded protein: CATERTGGVSYEQYF.

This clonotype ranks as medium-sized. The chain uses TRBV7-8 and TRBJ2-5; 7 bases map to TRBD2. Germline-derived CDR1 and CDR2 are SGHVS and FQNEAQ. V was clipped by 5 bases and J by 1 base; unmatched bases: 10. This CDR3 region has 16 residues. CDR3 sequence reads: CASSPPEVAGQETQYF. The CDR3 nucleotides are TGTGCCAGCAGCCCACCCGAGGTAGCGGGCCAAGAGACCCAGTACTTC.

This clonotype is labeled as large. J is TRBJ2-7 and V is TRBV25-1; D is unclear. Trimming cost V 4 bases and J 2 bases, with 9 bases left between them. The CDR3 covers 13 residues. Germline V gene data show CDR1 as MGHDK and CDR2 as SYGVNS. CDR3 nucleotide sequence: TGTGCCAGCAGTGTAGGGTGGGCCTACGAGCAGTACTTC. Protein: CASSVGWAYEQYF.

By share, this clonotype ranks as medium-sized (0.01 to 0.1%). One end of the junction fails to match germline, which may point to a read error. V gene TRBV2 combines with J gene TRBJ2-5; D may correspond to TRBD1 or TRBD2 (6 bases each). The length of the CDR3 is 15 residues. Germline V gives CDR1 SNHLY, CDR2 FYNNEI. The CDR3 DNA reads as TGTGCCAGGGGGGTCAACAGGGACTTTCAAGGGACCCAGTACTTC. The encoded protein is CARGVNRDFQGTQYF. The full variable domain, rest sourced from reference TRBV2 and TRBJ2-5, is EPEVTQTPSHQVTQMGQEVILRCVPISNHLYFYWYRQILGQKVEFLVSFYNNEISEKSEIFDDQFSVERPDGSNFTLKIRSTKLEDSAMYFCARGVNRDFQGTQYFGPGTRLLVL.